Sequencing of this T cell receptor (beta chain) was carried out in a study of blood T cell repertoires in COVID-19. Study details: The United States, Italy and Spain supplied acute and convalescent COVID-19 samples. Sample material is recorded as cDNA or gDNA derived from T cells, B-cell-depleted T cells, or PBMCs.

The CDR3 is made up of 14 amino acids. Germline-derived CDR1 and CDR2 are SNHLY and FYNNEI. Trimming took off 6 bases at V and 0 bases at J, with 8 bases between the two ends. Original processing methods: Nucleated cell number was recorded as an estimate derived from reference gene primer amplification. Clones were read by immunoSEQ multiplex PCR, and TCRdb kept only the in-frame ones, dropping some. V and J calls and clone size are as listed in that table; D and trimming were resolved from the DNA. The profile shows roughly 100,000 clones, more than 80% of them singletons. The chain combines TRBV2 with TRBJ2-2; D is possibly TRBD1 (5 bases). Specimen: peripheral blood. This clonotype was sampled from a man between 60 and 75 years old with acute or convalescent COVID-19. The CDR3 spells CASRKGANTGELFF. As DNA, the CDR3 is TGTGCCAGCAGAAAAGGGGCGAACACCGGGGAGCTGTTTTTT.